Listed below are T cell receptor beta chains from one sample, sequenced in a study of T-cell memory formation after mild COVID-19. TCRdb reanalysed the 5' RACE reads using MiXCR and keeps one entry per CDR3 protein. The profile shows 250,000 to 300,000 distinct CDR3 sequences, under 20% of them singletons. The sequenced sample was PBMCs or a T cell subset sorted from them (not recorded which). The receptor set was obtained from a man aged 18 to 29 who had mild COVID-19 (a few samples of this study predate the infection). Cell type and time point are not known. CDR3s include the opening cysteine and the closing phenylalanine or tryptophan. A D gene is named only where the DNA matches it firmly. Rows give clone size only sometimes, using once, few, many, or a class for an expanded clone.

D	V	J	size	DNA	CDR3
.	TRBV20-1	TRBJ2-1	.	TGCAGTGCTATTAGCGAGATCAATGAGCAGTTCTTC	CSAISEINEQFF
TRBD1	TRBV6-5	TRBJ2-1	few	TGTGCCAGCAGGTCTCCGGGACAGGGTGCCAATGAGCAGTTCTTC	CASRSPGQGANEQFF
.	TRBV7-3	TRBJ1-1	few	TGTGCCAGCAGCCCCACCGCGACAGGGAACACTGAAGCTTTCTTT	CASSPTATGNTEAFF
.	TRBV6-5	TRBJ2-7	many	TGTGCCAGCAGGGGGACACTCGATCTGGCCTACGAGCAGTACTTC	CASRGTLDLAYEQYF
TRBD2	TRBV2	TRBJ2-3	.	TGTGCCAGCAGGCCTTTGACTAGCGGCTTCACAGATACGCAGTATTTT	CASRPLTSGFTDTQYF
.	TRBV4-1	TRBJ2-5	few	TGCGCCAGCAGCCAATTACCAACCCGCGGGGACCAAGAGACCCAGTACTTC	CASSQLPTRGDQETQYF
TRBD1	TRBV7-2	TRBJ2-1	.	TGTGCCAGCAGCTCGCTACCGGGACAGGGTAATAATGAGCAGTTCTTC	CASSSLPGQGNNEQFF
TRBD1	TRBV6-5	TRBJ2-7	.	TGTGCCAGCACGGAGACAGGGAAAGGCCACGAGCAGTACTTC	CASTETGKGHEQYF
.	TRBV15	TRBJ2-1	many	TGTGCCACCAGCAGAGGAACCACCTTCTACAATGAGCAGTTCTTC	CATSRGTTFYNEQFF
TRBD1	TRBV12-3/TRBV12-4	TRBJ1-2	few	TGTGCCAGCAGTCCCACAGGGGGCAATGGCTACACCTTC	CASSPTGGNGYTF
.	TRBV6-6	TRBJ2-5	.	TGTGCCAGCAGTTACCTAGGGGTTAACCCTGGCGGGACCCAGTACTTC	CASSYLGVNPGGTQYF
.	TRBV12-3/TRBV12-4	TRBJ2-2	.	TGTGCCAGCACCGGGACTGCGAACACCGGGGAGCTGTTTTTT	CASTGTANTGELFF
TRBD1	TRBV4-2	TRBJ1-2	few	TGTGCCAGCAGCCAAGAGGACAGGGTGGCATATGGCTACACCTTC	CASSQEDRVAYGYTF
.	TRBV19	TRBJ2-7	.	TGTGCCAGTCAGAAGACAGGAACCTACGAGCAGTACTTC	CASQKTGTYEQYF
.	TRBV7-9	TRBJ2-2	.	TGTGCCAGCAGTGTATTCGGGGAGCTGTTTTTT	CASSVFGELFF
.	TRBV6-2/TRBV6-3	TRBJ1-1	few	TGTGCCAGCAGTTACGGGCAGGGAGGCACTGAAGCTTTCTTT	CASSYGQGGTEAFF
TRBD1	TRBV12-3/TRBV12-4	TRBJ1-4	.	TGTGCCAGCAGCCCGCAGGGGGCGGACGAAAAACTGTTTTTT	CASSPQGADEKLFF
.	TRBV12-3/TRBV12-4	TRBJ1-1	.	TGTGCCAGCACCGCGGGACTCGTGAACACTGAAGCTTTCTTT	CASTAGLVNTEAFF
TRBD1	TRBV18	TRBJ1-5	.	TGTGCCAGCTCACCAGACAGGGACGGTCAGCCCCAGCATTTT	CASSPDRDGQPQHF
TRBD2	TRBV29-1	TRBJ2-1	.	TGCAGCGTTCTCCCGGGGGGGGTATTGAATGAGCAGTTCTTC	CSVLPGGVLNEQFF
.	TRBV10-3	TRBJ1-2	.	TGTGCCATCAGTGAGGGGGTTAACTATGGCTACACCTTC	CAISEGVNYGYTF
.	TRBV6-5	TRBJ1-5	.	TGTGCCAGCAGGGGACACCTCAATCAGCCCCAGCATTTT	CASRGHLNQPQHF
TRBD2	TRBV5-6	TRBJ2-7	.	TGTGCCAGCAGCCTGACTAGCGGGGGCTCAAACTACGAGCAGTACTTC	CASSLTSGGSNYEQYF
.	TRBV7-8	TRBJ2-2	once	TGTGCCAGCAGCCCAAGCTGGGACACCCAGAACACCGGGGAGCTGTTTTTT	CASSPSWDTQNTGELFF
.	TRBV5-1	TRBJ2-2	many	TGCGCCAGCAGCTTGGCAGGGGCAAACACCGGGGAGCTGTTTTTT	CASSLAGANTGELFF
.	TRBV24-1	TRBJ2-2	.	TGTGCCACCAGTGATCGTCGACAGGCTAACACCGGGGAGCTGTTTTTT	CATSDRRQANTGELFF
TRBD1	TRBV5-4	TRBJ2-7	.	TGTGCCAGCAGCCAAGGACAGGGGAGTTTCTACGAGCAGTACTTC	CASSQGQGSFYEQYF
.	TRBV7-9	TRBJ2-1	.	TGTGCCAGCAGCCCGGAGGGTCTGAACAATGAGCAGTTCTTC	CASSPEGLNNEQFF
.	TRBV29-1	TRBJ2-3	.	TGCAGCGTTGATAGGGCAGGTCTCGTATCTCGTGGGGTAGATACGCAGTATTTT	CSVDRAGLVSRGVDTQYF
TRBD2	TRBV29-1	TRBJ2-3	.	TGCAGCGTTGGCGGGGGGGCTTCGGATACGCAGTATTTT	CSVGGGASDTQYF
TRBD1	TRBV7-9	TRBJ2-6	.	TGTGCCAGCAGCCGACAGGGGGCTCCTGGGGCCAACGTCCTGACTTTC	CASSRQGAPGANVLTF
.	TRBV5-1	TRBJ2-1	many	TGCGCCAGCAGCTTCAGCGGGCTGAGTGAGCAGTTCTTC	CASSFSGLSEQFF
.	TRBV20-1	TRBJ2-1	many	TGCAGTGCTAGGATTGGGCCTCACGACAATGAGCAGTTCTTC	CSARIGPHDNEQFF
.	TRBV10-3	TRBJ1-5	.	TGTGCCATCAGTGAGGCCAGGGATCAGCCCCAGCATTTT	CAISEARDQPQHF
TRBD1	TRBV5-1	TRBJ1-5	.	TGCGCCAGCAGCCCGGGACAGATCAATCAGCCCCAGCATTTT	CASSPGQINQPQHF
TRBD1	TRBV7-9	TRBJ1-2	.	TGTGCCAGCAGCTTAGAGGTGGAGGGGGCATCCTATGGCTACACCTTC	CASSLEVEGASYGYTF
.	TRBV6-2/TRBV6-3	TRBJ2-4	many	TGTGCCACCAGCATGGATTCAGCCAAAAACATTCAGTACTTC	CATSMDSAKNIQYF
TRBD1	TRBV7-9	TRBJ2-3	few	TGTGCCAGCAGCCACTCGGACAGGGTGGCGGGTACGCAGTATTTT	CASSHSDRVAGTQYF
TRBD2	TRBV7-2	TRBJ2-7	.	TGTGCCAGCAGCCCTACTGTCTGGGGAGGGAACTACGAGCAGTACTTC	CASSPTVWGGNYEQYF
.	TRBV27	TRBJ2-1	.	TGTGCCAGCAGTTTGGATGGAGGGAGCTCCTACAATGAGCAGTTCTTC	CASSLDGGSSYNEQFF
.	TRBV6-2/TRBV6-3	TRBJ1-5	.	TGTGCCAGCAGTTACTCACGACGGGAGGCCGACTATCAGCCCCAGCATTTT	CASSYSRREADYQPQHF
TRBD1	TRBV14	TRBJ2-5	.	TGTGCCAGCAGCCAAGGGTACAGGGGGTTAGAGACCCAGTACTTC	CASSQGYRGLETQYF
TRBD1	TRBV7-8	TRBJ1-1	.	TGTGCCAGCAGCTTAGTCAGGGGGTCGTCGGCTTTCTTT	CASSLVRGSSAFF
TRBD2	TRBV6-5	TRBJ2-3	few	TGTGCCAGCAGTCGCGCGGGGGGCGCTTCAGATACGCAGTATTTT	CASSRAGGASDTQYF
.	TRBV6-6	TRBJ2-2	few	TGTGCCAGCAGTACCCCGGACACTAACACCGGGGAGCTGTTTTTT	CASSTPDTNTGELFF